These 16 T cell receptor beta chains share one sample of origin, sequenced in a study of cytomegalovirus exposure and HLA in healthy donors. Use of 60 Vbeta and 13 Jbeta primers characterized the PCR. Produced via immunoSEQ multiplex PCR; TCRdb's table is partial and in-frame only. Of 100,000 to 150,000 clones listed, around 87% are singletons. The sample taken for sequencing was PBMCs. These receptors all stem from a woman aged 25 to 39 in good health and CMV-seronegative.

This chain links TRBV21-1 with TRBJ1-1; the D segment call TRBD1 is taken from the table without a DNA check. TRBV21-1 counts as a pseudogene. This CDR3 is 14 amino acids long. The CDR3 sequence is CASSKEQGGTEAFF. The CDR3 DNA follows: TGTGCCAGCAGCAAGGAACAGGGTGGCACTGAAGCTTTCTTT.

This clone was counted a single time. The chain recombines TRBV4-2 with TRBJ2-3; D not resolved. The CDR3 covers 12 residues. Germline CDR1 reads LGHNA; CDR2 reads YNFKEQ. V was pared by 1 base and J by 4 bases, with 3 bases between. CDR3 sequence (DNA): TGTGCCAGCAGCCAAGGAGCAGATACGCAGTATTTT. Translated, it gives CASSQGADTQYF.

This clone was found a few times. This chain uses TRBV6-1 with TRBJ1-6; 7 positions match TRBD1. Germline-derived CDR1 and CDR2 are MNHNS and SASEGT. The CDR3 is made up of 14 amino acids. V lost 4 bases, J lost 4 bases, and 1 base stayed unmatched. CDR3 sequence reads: CASSAGQYNSPLHF. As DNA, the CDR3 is TGTGCCAGCAGTGCGGGACAGTATAATTCACCCCTCCACTTT.

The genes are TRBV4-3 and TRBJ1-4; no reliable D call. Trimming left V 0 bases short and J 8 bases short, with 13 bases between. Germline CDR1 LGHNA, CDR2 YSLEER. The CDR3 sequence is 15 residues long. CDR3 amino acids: CASSQDYTPGEKLFF. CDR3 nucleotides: TGCGCCAGCAGCCAAGATTACACCCCGGGGGAAAAACTGTTTTTT.

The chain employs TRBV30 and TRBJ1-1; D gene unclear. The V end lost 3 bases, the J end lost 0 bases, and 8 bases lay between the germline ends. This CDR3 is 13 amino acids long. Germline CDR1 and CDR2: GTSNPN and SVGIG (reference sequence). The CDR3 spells CAWREGLNTEAFF. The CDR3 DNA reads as TGTGCCTGGAGGGAGGGATTGAACACTGAAGCTTTCTTT. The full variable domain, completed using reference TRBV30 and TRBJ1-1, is SQTIHQWPATLVQPVGSPLSLECTVEGTSNPNLYWYRQAAGRGLQLLFYSVGIGQISSEVPQNLSASRPQDRQFILSSKKLLLSDSGFYLCAWREGLNTEAFFGQGTRLTVV.

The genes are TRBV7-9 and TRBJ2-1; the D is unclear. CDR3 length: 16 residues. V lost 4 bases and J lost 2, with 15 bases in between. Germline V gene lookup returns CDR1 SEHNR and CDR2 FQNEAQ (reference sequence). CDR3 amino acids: CASSSVPSYTYNEQFF. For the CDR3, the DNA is TGTGCCAGCAGCTCAGTCCCCTCGTATACCTACAATGAGCAGTTCTTC.

CDR3 residues: CASSESRGDQETQYF. The DNA of the CDR3 is TGTGCCAGCAGTGAATCGCGGGGAGATCAAGAGACCCAGTACTTC. The chain has TRBV25-1 and TRBJ2-5; D may be TRBD2 (6 bases). The germline V gene has CDR1 MGHDK and CDR2 SYGVNS. Deletions cut 1 base from V and 2 bases from J, with 11 bases between. The length of the CDR3 is 15 residues.

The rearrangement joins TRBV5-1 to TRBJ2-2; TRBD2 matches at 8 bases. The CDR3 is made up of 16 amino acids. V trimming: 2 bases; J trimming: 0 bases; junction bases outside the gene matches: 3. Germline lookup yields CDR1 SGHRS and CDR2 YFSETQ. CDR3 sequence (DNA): TGCGCCAGCAGCTTTTCAGCGGGGGCGAACACCGGGGAGCTGTTTTTT. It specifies CASSFSAGANTGELFF.

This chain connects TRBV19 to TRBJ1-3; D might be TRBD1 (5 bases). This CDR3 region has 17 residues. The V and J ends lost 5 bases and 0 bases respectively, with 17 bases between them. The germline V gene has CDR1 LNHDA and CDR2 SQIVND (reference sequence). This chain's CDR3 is CASSPRTGRVSGNTIYF. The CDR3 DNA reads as TGTGCCAGTAGTCCGCGAACAGGAAGGGTCTCTGGAAACACCATATATTTT.

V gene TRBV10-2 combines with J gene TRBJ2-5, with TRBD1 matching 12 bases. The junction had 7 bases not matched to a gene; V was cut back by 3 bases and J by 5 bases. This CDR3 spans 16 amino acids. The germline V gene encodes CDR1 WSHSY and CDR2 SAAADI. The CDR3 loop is CASSEPGQGARETQYF. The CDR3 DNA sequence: TGCGCCAGCAGTGAACCGGGACAGGGGGCGAGGGAGACCCAGTACTTC.

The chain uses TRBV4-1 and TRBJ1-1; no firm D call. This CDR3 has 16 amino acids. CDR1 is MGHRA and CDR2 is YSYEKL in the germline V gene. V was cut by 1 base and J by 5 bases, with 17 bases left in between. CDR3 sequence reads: CASSQVGRGRGTEAFF. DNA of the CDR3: TGCGCCAGCAGCCAAGTTGGACGAGGGCGGGGAACTGAAGCTTTCTTT.

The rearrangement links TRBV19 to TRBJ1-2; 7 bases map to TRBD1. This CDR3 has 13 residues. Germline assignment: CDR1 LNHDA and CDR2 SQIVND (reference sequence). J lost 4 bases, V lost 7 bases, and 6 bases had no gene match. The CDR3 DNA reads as TGTGCCAGTACCCAAGGACAGGCCTATGGCTACACCTTC. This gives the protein CASTQGQAYGYTF.

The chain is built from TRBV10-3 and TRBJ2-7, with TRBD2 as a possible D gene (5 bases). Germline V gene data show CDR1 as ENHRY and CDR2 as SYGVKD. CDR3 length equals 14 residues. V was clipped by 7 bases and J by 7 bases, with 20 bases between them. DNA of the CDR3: TGTGCCATCAAGGGAGTTTTCGATTCGGGTGAGCAGTACTTC. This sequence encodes CAIKGVFDSGEQYF.

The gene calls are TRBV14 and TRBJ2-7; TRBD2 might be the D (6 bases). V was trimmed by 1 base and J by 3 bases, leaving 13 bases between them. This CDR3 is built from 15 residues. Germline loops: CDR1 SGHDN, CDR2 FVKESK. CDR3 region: CASSQGRLVFYEQYF. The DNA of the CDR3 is TGTGCCAGCAGCCAAGGACGACTAGTTTTCTACGAGCAGTACTTC.

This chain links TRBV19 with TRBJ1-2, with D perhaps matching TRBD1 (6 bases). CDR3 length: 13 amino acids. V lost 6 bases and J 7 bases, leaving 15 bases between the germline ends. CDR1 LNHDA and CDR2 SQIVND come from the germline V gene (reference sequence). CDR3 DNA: TGTGCCAGTAGGCCTGCAGGGGATGGTGGCTACACCTTC. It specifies CASRPAGDGGYTF.

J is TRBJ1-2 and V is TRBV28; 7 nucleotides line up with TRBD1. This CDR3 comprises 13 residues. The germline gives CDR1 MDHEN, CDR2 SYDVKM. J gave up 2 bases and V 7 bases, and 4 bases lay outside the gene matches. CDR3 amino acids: CASMAGGNYGYTF. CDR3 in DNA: TGTGCCAGCATGGCAGGGGGGAACTATGGCTACACCTTC.